The rows below give T cell receptor beta chains drawn from one sample of a study of patients and donors after allogeneic stem cell transplantation. Each CDR3 protein is one row after TCRdb ran MiXCR on the RT-PCR reads. The table lists roughly 230,000 distinct CDR3 sequences, about 14% of them singletons, with under 14% in the top ten. Sequenced sample: blood, either unsorted or a sorted T cell fraction (not recorded which). The receptors shown here come from a human donor who was either an allogeneic HSCT recipient or a stem cell or donor lymphocyte infusion donor (not recorded which). It is not recorded whose cells these are; they may come from a transplant donor. CDR3s include the opening cysteine and the closing phenylalanine or tryptophan. Fields, in order: CDR3 protein, CDR3 DNA, J gene, V gene, clone size, D gene. A D gene is named only where the DNA matches it firmly. Expanded clones get a size class; other rows say once, few or many, or leave the size out.

CDR3 protein: CASSQEVAGGTSNTGELFF
CDR3 DNA: TGCGCCAGCAGCCAAGAAGTAGCGGGGGGGACTTCGAACACCGGGGAGCTGTTTTTT
J gene: TRBJ2-2
V gene: TRBV4-3
clone size: few
D gene: TRBD2

CDR3 protein: CASSFSVGGGGTQYF
CDR3 DNA: TGTGCCAGCAGTTTTTCGGTAGGGGGCGGAGGGACCCAGTACTTC
J gene: TRBJ2-5
V gene: TRBV12-3/TRBV12-4
clone size: NA
D gene: TRBD1

CDR3 protein: CATSARLPNQPQHF
CDR3 DNA: TGTGCCACCAGTGCACGACTTCCAAATCAGCCCCAGCATTTT
J gene: TRBJ1-5
V gene: TRBV24-1
clone size: many
D gene: NA

CDR3 protein: CASSLDREVWETQYF
CDR3 DNA: TGCGCCAGCAGCTTAGACAGGGAGGTCTGGGAGACCCAGTACTTC
J gene: TRBJ2-5
V gene: TRBV5-1
clone size: many
D gene: NA

CDR3 protein: CASSPRFETEAFF
CDR3 DNA: TGTGCCAGCAGCCCGCGCTTTGAAACTGAAGCTTTCTTT
J gene: TRBJ1-1
V gene: TRBV3-1
clone size: NA
D gene: NA

CDR3 protein: CASSLGGGATNTQYF
CDR3 DNA: TGTGCCAGCAGTTTAGGCGGGGGGGCCACAAATACGCAGTATTTT
J gene: TRBJ2-3
V gene: TRBV12-3/TRBV12-4
clone size: few
D gene: TRBD2

CDR3 protein: CASSLGAEQETQYF
CDR3 DNA: TGTGCCAGCAGCTTGGGAGCGGAGCAAGAGACCCAGTACTTC
J gene: TRBJ2-5
V gene: TRBV5-4
clone size: NA
D gene: NA

CDR3 protein: CAWRGGRQGYEQYF
CDR3 DNA: TGTGCCTGGAGGGGGGGTAGACAGGGCTACGAGCAGTACTTC
J gene: TRBJ2-7
V gene: TRBV30
clone size: NA
D gene: NA

CDR3 protein: CASSWRGREAFF
CDR3 DNA: TGTGCCAGCAGTTGGAGGGGGCGCGAAGCTTTCTTT
J gene: TRBJ1-1
V gene: TRBV28
clone size: few
D gene: TRBD1

CDR3 protein: CASSLDPGVSTDTQYF
CDR3 DNA: TGCGCCAGCAGCTTGGATCCGGGTGTGAGCACAGATACGCAGTATTTT
J gene: TRBJ2-3
V gene: TRBV5-1
clone size: few
D gene: NA

CDR3 protein: CASSFSEDSPLHF
CDR3 DNA: TGTGCCAGCAGTTTTTCCGAGGATTCACCCCTCCACTTT
J gene: TRBJ1-6
V gene: TRBV12-3/TRBV12-4
clone size: few
D gene: NA

CDR3 protein: CASGPRGADTQYF
CDR3 DNA: TGTGCCAGCGGCCCAAGGGGGGCTGATACGCAGTATTTT
J gene: TRBJ2-3
V gene: TRBV2
clone size: few
D gene: NA

CDR3 protein: CAWSDYIRGRDEQYF
CDR3 DNA: TGTGCCTGGAGTGATTATATCAGGGGGCGCGACGAGCAGTACTTC
J gene: TRBJ2-7
V gene: TRBV30
clone size: NA
D gene: TRBD1

CDR3 protein: CASSSMTGADTQYF
CDR3 DNA: TGTGCCAGCAGCTCAATGACAGGGGCAGATACGCAGTATTTT
J gene: TRBJ2-3
V gene: TRBV7-3
clone size: NA
D gene: TRBD1

CDR3 protein: CASSFGQGAEGYTF
CDR3 DNA: TGTGCCAGCAGCTTTGGACAGGGGGCGGAGGGCTACACCTTC
J gene: TRBJ1-2
V gene: TRBV7-9
clone size: few
D gene: TRBD1

CDR3 protein: CASSSTGGYEQYF
CDR3 DNA: TGTGCCAGCAGCTCGACAGGGGGCTACGAGCAGTACTTC
J gene: TRBJ2-7
V gene: TRBV5-5
clone size: many
D gene: TRBD1

CDR3 protein: CASSPEQTGFDSNQPQHF
CDR3 DNA: TGTGCCAGCAGCCCAGAACAGACAGGGTTCGATAGCAATCAGCCCCAGCATTTT
J gene: TRBJ1-5
V gene: TRBV11-1
clone size: NA
D gene: TRBD1

CDR3 protein: CSARGASGKISSYNEQFF
CDR3 DNA: TGCAGTGCTAGAGGGGCTAGCGGGAAAATAAGCTCCTACAATGAGCAGTTCTTC
J gene: TRBJ2-1
V gene: TRBV20-1
clone size: few
D gene: TRBD2

CDR3 protein: CASSQEPSQGMAYEQYF
CDR3 DNA: TGCGCCAGCAGCCAGGAGCCCTCACAGGGGATGGCCTACGAGCAGTACTTC
J gene: TRBJ2-7
V gene: TRBV4-3
clone size: few
D gene: TRBD1

CDR3 protein: CASSSQYGYTF
CDR3 DNA: TGTGCCAGCAGTTCTCAATATGGCTACACCTTC
J gene: TRBJ1-2
V gene: TRBV12-3/TRBV12-4
clone size: many
D gene: NA

CDR3 protein: CASSRGVGVASGYTF
CDR3 DNA: TGTGCCAGCAGCCGAGGCGTGGGGGTCGCTAGTGGCTACACCTTC
J gene: TRBJ1-2
V gene: TRBV7-9
clone size: few
D gene: NA

CDR3 protein: CASSQDELAARSGTDTQYF
CDR3 DNA: TGCGCCAGCAGCCAAGATGAACTAGCGGCGAGGAGCGGCACAGATACGCAGTATTTT
J gene: TRBJ2-3
V gene: TRBV4-1
clone size: many
D gene: TRBD2

CDR3 protein: CASSLGALNEQFF
CDR3 DNA: TGTGCCAGCAGCTTAGGAGCCCTCAATGAGCAGTTCTTC
J gene: TRBJ2-1
V gene: TRBV7-9
clone size: few
D gene: NA

CDR3 protein: CASSPKGSIGETQYF
CDR3 DNA: TGTGCCAGCTCCCCTAAAGGTAGTATCGGAGAGACCCAGTACTTC
J gene: TRBJ2-5
V gene: TRBV18
clone size: NA
D gene: NA

CDR3 protein: CASSLTGRETEAFF
CDR3 DNA: TGTGCCAGCAGCTTGACAGGGAGAGAGACTGAAGCTTTCTTT
J gene: TRBJ1-1
V gene: TRBV5-4
clone size: NA
D gene: NA

CDR3 protein: CASSPTTPGGSYGYTF
CDR3 DNA: TGTGCCAGCAGTCCAACCACCCCGGGGGGGAGCTATGGCTACACCTTC
J gene: TRBJ1-2
V gene: TRBV25-1
clone size: few
D gene: NA

CDR3 protein: CASSVDPSVNYEQYF
CDR3 DNA: TGTGCCAGCAGCGTAGACCCTAGCGTCAACTACGAGCAGTACTTC
J gene: TRBJ2-7
V gene: TRBV9
clone size: NA
D gene: NA

CDR3 protein: CASSATRQAGGDGYTF
CDR3 DNA: TGTGCCAGCAGTGCCACCCGACAGGCGGGGGGTGATGGCTACACCTTC
J gene: TRBJ1-2
V gene: TRBV27
clone size: NA
D gene: NA

CDR3 protein: CASSLNRAAYEQYF
CDR3 DNA: TGTGCCAGCAGCTTAAACAGGGCCGCCTACGAGCAGTACTTC
J gene: TRBJ2-7
V gene: TRBV7-8
clone size: many
D gene: NA

CDR3 protein: CATSRDTAGTEALF
CDR3 DNA: TGTGCCACCAGCAGAGATACGGCGGGTACTGAAGCTCTCTTT
J gene: TRBJ1-1
V gene: TRBV15
clone size: NA
D gene: NA

CDR3 protein: CASSQAGNNQPQHF
CDR3 DNA: TGTGCCAGCAGCCAAGCAGGGAACAATCAGCCCCAGCATTTT
J gene: TRBJ1-5
V gene: TRBV3-1
clone size: NA
D gene: NA

CDR3 protein: CSVILAANQETQYF
CDR3 DNA: TGCAGCGTTATACTAGCGGCGAACCAAGAGACCCAGTACTTC
J gene: TRBJ2-5
V gene: TRBV29-1
clone size: few
D gene: TRBD2

CDR3 protein: CSVLGPTATEAFF
CDR3 DNA: TGCAGCGTTCTTGGCCCGACGGCAACTGAAGCTTTCTTT
J gene: TRBJ1-1
V gene: TRBV29-1
clone size: few
D gene: NA

CDR3 protein: CASSSPRLAGNTDTQYF
CDR3 DNA: TGTGCCAGCAGTTCCCCCCGACTAGCGGGAAACACAGATACGCAGTATTTT
J gene: TRBJ2-3
V gene: TRBV6-5
clone size: NA
D gene: TRBD2

CDR3 protein: CASRRDLIAGNTIYF
CDR3 DNA: TGTGCCAGCAGACGGGACCTAATAGCGGGAAACACCATATATTTT
J gene: TRBJ1-3
V gene: TRBV6-1
clone size: few
D gene: NA

CDR3 protein: CASSQRTGGTDTQYF
CDR3 DNA: TGTGCCAGCAGCCAACGGACAGGGGGCACAGATACGCAGTATTTT
J gene: TRBJ2-3
V gene: TRBV14
clone size: few
D gene: TRBD1

CDR3 protein: CASSQDDGTNQPQHF
CDR3 DNA: TGTGCCAGCAGCCAGGATGACGGAACCAATCAGCCCCAGCATTTT
J gene: TRBJ1-5
V gene: TRBV4-2
clone size: few
D gene: NA

CDR3 protein: CASSLVSSVRVDYGYTF
CDR3 DNA: TGTGCCAGCAGCTTAGTTTCTTCGGTCAGGGTGGACTATGGCTACACCTTC
J gene: TRBJ1-2
V gene: TRBV11-2
clone size: many
D gene: NA

CDR3 protein: CASSVAPGSNQPQHF
CDR3 DNA: TGTGCCAGCAGCGTAGCCCCGGGCAGCAATCAGCCCCAGCATTTT
J gene: TRBJ1-5
V gene: TRBV9
clone size: few
D gene: NA

CDR3 protein: CASSLRGRGGQNEQFF
CDR3 DNA: TGTGCCAGCAGCTTAAGGGGGCGGGGGGGCCAGAATGAGCAGTTCTTC
J gene: TRBJ2-1
V gene: TRBV7-2
clone size: many
D gene: TRBD2

CDR3 protein: CASSVGGADGYTF
CDR3 DNA: TGTGCCAGCAGCGTAGGGGGGGCCGATGGCTACACCTTC
J gene: TRBJ1-2
V gene: TRBV9
clone size: many
D gene: NA

CDR3 protein: CASSQEGSGPYEQYF
CDR3 DNA: TGTGCCAGCAGCCAAGAGGGCTCTGGGCCCTACGAGCAGTACTTC
J gene: TRBJ2-7
V gene: TRBV4-2
clone size: NA
D gene: NA

CDR3 protein: CASSQQRKGEQYF
CDR3 DNA: TGTGCCAGCAGCCAACAGCGAAAGGGAGAGCAGTACTTC
J gene: TRBJ2-7
V gene: TRBV3-1
clone size: many
D gene: NA

CDR3 protein: CASSTKQGAANTEAFF
CDR3 DNA: TGTGCCAGTAGTACGAAACAGGGAGCAGCGAACACTGAAGCTTTCTTT
J gene: TRBJ1-1
V gene: TRBV19
clone size: few
D gene: NA

CDR3 protein: CASSRMRGLTGGFNEQYF
CDR3 DNA: TGTGCCAGCAGCCGAATGCGGGGTTTAACAGGGGGCTTCAACGAGCAGTACTTC
J gene: TRBJ2-7
V gene: TRBV11-2
clone size: few
D gene: TRBD1

CDR3 protein: CASSFIRDTQYF
CDR3 DNA: TGTGCCAGCAGCTTTATTCGGGATACGCAGTATTTT
J gene: TRBJ2-3
V gene: TRBV5-4
clone size: NA
D gene: NA

CDR3 protein: CASSNPPGAVLNTEAFF
CDR3 DNA: TGTGCCAGTAGTAACCCCCCAGGGGCAGTGTTGAACACTGAAGCTTTCTTT
J gene: TRBJ1-1
V gene: TRBV19
clone size: many
D gene: NA

CDR3 protein: CASRALAGNEQFF
CDR3 DNA: TGTGCCAGCAGAGCACTAGCGGGAAACGAGCAGTTCTTC
J gene: TRBJ2-1
V gene: TRBV6-1
clone size: many
D gene: TRBD2

CDR3 protein: CSARPLVVAGGGTDTQYF
CDR3 DNA: TGCAGTGCTAGGCCTCTGGTGGTAGCGGGGGGGGGCACAGATACGCAGTATTTT
J gene: TRBJ2-3
V gene: TRBV20-1
clone size: NA
D gene: TRBD2

CDR3 protein: CSARSRTSGRSGETQYF
CDR3 DNA: TGCAGTGCTAGATCCCGGACTAGCGGGAGGAGCGGGGAGACCCAGTACTTC
J gene: TRBJ2-5
V gene: TRBV20-1
clone size: few
D gene: TRBD2

CDR3 protein: CSVTRSSTDTQYF
CDR3 DNA: TGCAGCGTCACGCGATCTAGCACAGATACGCAGTATTTT
J gene: TRBJ2-3
V gene: TRBV29-1
clone size: many
D gene: NA

CDR3 protein: CASSQVVRGFYSPLHF
CDR3 DNA: TGCGCCAGCAGCCAAGTCGTAAGAGGGTTTTATTCACCCCTCCACTTT
J gene: TRBJ1-6
V gene: TRBV4-3
clone size: many
D gene: NA

CDR3 protein: CSARPGGGLSNQPQHF
CDR3 DNA: TGCAGTGCTAGACCCGGCGGGGGGTTGAGCAATCAGCCCCAGCATTTT
J gene: TRBJ1-5
V gene: TRBV20-1
clone size: NA
D gene: NA

CDR3 protein: CASSVGGARNEKLFF
CDR3 DNA: TGTGCCAGCAGCGTAGGGGGGGCCCGCAATGAAAAACTGTTTTTT
J gene: TRBJ1-4
V gene: TRBV9
clone size: NA
D gene: NA

CDR3 protein: CSATKIAGGETQYF
CDR3 DNA: TGCAGTGCCACAAAAATAGCGGGAGGGGAGACCCAGTACTTC
J gene: TRBJ2-5
V gene: TRBV20-1
clone size: many
D gene: TRBD2

CDR3 protein: CSAADGISNQPQHF
CDR3 DNA: TGCAGTGCTGCTGACGGAATTAGCAATCAGCCCCAGCATTTT
J gene: TRBJ1-5
V gene: TRBV20-1
clone size: few
D gene: NA